The 28 T cell receptor beta chains presented below share a single source sample, sequenced in a study of cytomegalovirus exposure and HLA in healthy donors. In the PCR, 60 Vbeta and 13 Jbeta primers were used. Libraries were prepared by immunoSEQ multiplex PCR; TCRdb keeps only in-frame clonotypes and omits some of them. The sample has about 120,000 clones; 70% to 80% are singletons. The sequencing input was PBMCs. These receptors were taken from a woman aged 50 to 65 in good health and CMV-seropositive.

This CDR3 reads CASSLGTGGETQYF. In DNA, the CDR3 is TGTGCCAGCAGTTTGGGGACAGGGGGAGAGACCCAGTACTTC. The chain employs TRBV28 and TRBJ2-5, with TRBD1 matching 11 bases. The CDR3 contains 14 residues. V lost 3 bases and J lost 4; bases outside the gene matches: 1. From germline, CDR1 is MDHEN and CDR2 SYDVKM. Full variable domain (missing parts from reference TRBV28 and TRBJ2-5): DVKVTQSSRYLVKRTGEKVFLECVQDMDHENMFWYRQDPGLGLRLIYFSYDVKMKEKGDIPEGYSVSREKKERFSLILESASTNQTSMYLCASSLGTGGETQYFGPGTRLLVL.

The genes are TRBV28 and TRBJ2-7, with D perhaps matching TRBD1 (6 bases). From germline, CDR1 is MDHEN and CDR2 SYDVKM. The V end was cut by 7 bases, the J end by 1 base, with 17 bases between. The CDR3 has 15 amino acids. CDR3 region: CASTSEGQGSYEQYF. CDR3 nucleotide sequence: TGTGCCAGCACTTCTGAGGGGCAGGGGTCCTACGAGCAGTACTTC.

This chain connects TRBV5-1 to TRBJ1-3; D gene uncertain. V was pared by 5 bases and J by 2 bases, with 8 bases between. Germline assignment: CDR1 SGHRS and CDR2 YFSETQ. The CDR3 extends over 13 amino acids. The CDR3 spells CASRRGAGNTIYF. The CDR3 DNA reads TGCGCCAGCAGGCGGGGAGCTGGAAACACCATATATTTT.

This chain connects TRBV18 to TRBJ2-5; 7 bases align to TRBD1. V lost 0 bases, J lost 5 bases, and 6 bases stayed unmatched. Germline V lookup: CDR1 KGHSH, CDR2 LQKENI. The CDR3 runs 15 residues. CDR3 DNA sequence: TGTGCCAGCTCACCACCGGGACAGCGGAAGGAGACCCAGTACTTC. Encoded protein: CASSPPGQRKETQYF.

The chain uses TRBV19 and TRBJ2-2; 9 bases align to TRBD1. V lost 3 bases to trimming and J lost 4 bases; unmatched junction nucleotides: 15. This CDR3 comprises 19 residues. Germline V CDR1 and CDR2: LNHDA, SQIVND (reference sequence). CDR3 DNA: TGTGCCAGTAGTATTAGGGGGACAGGGACTCTCGGGAGCACCGGGGAGCTGTTTTTT. It codes for CASSIRGTGTLGSTGELFF.

The V and J genes are TRBV18 and TRBJ2-4, with a tentative D call TRBD2 (6 bases). The CDR3 extends over 14 amino acids. Trimming pared 4 bases from V and 0 bases from J, leaving 7 bases between. Germline V gene lookup returns CDR1 KGHSH and CDR2 LQKENI. The CDR3 DNA reads TGTGCCAGCTCACAGGGACTAGCCAAAAACATTCAGTACTTC. This encodes CASSQGLAKNIQYF.

The V gene is TRBV28, the J gene TRBJ1-5, with TRBD1 matching over 7 bases. The CDR3 is 15 amino acids. The junction had 9 bases not matched to a gene; V was cut back by 6 bases and J by 4 bases. The V gene's germline CDR1 is MDHEN and CDR2 SYDVKM. CDR3 nucleotides: TGTGCCAGCAGGCTAATGGGACAGAATAATCAGCCCCAGCATTTT. It encodes CASRLMGQNNQPQHF.

The chain joins TRBV7-3 to TRBJ2-1; 7 bases align to TRBD1. Germline V gives CDR1 SGHTA, CDR2 FQGTGA. Trimming took 1 base from V and 6 from J; bases not matched to a gene: 9. This CDR3 has 16 amino acids. CDR3 region: CASSLIGRGSGNEQFF. In DNA form, the CDR3 reads TGTGCCAGCAGCTTAATCGGCAGGGGGTCGGGCAATGAGCAGTTCTTC.

The sample holds a few counts of this clone. The gene calls are TRBV19 and TRBJ2-4; D may be TRBD2 (6 bases). The CDR3 is 18 residues long. The V end lost 0 bases, the J end lost 0 bases, and 15 bases lay between the germline ends. Germline loops: CDR1 LNHDA, CDR2 SQIVND (reference sequence). CDR3 nucleotide sequence: TGTGCCAGTAGTATAGATCTTGGAGGGAATGTAGCCAAAAACATTCAGTACTTC. Translated: CASSIDLGGNVAKNIQYF.

As for this clone: An end of the junction does not agree with germline; a read error may underlie this. The V and J genes are TRBV6-6 and TRBJ2-1; the D gene is possibly TRBD2 (5 bases). The germline V gene has CDR1 MNHNY and CDR2 SVGAGI (reference sequence). CDR3 length: 15 residues. CDR3 sequence reads: CASSFSRPAGNGQFF. In DNA form, the CDR3 reads TGTGCCAGCAGTTTTAGCCGTCCCGCCGGGAATGGGCAGTTCTTC.

The V and J genes are TRBV9 and TRBJ1-2, with 9 nucleotides matching TRBD1. CDR1 and CDR2 from the germline V gene are SGDLS and YYNGEE. This CDR3 contains 14 residues. Germline trimming cut 3 bases from V and 2 bases from J; bases unmatched to any gene: 2. CDR3 DNA: TGTGCCAGCAGCGGTGGGACAGGGAACTATGGCTACACCTTC. Residues: CASSGGTGNYGYTF.

In the case of this clone: Compared with germline, one end of the junction differs, possibly owing to a read error. Other DNA sequences in the sample encode the same CDR3. V is TRBV30 and J is TRBJ1-4, with 7 nucleotides matching TRBD1. Germline V gene lookup returns CDR1 GTSNPN and CDR2 SVGIG (reference sequence). This CDR3 is 14 amino acids long. The CDR3 nucleotides read TGTGCCTGGAGTGTACTAACAGGGGATGAGAAACTGTTTTTT. It encodes CAWSVLTGDEKLFF. The whole variable domain, remainder taken from reference TRBV30 and TRBJ1-4, is SQTIHQWPATLVQPVGSPLSLECTVEGTSNPNLYWYRQAAGRGLQLLFYSVGIGQISSEVPQNLSASRPQDRQFILSSKKLLLSDSGFYLCAWSVLTGDEKLFFGSGTQLSVL.

This clone occurred once. This chain connects TRBV14 to TRBJ1-2, with D possibly TRBD1 on 5 matching bases. CDR1 and CDR2 from the germline V gene are SGHDN and FVKESK. The CDR3 covers 13 residues. V was cut by 0 bases and J by 13 bases, with 15 bases left in between. The CDR3 is CASSQDTGYLSTF. The CDR3 DNA is TGTGCCAGCAGCCAAGATACAGGCTACCTTTCCACCTTC.

This clone was seen only a few times. The chain joins TRBV7-2 to TRBJ2-7; TRBD2 matches at 9 bases. The CDR3 has 15 amino acids. V dropped 0 bases and J dropped 6; count of bases not matched to a gene: 6. The germline CDR1 and CDR2 sequences are SGHTA and FQGNSA. DNA of the CDR3: TGTGCCAGCAGCTTAGCCGGACTAGCGAACGGCGAGCAGTACTTC. Its protein product is CASSLAGLANGEQYF.

The CDR3 is CASSRGGAADYGYTF. CDR3 nucleotides: TGTGCCAGCAGCCGCGGGGGCGCCGCGGACTATGGCTACACCTTC. The V and J genes are TRBV5-4 and TRBJ1-2, with D perhaps TRBD1 (6 bases). This CDR3 has 15 amino acids. Trimming cost V 4 bases and J 3 bases, with 16 bases left between them. Germline V CDR1 and CDR2: SGHNT, YYREEE (reference sequence). The full variable domain, completed using reference TRBV5-4 and TRBJ1-2, is ETGVTQSPTHLIKTRGQQVTLRCSSQSGHNTVSWYQQALGQGPQFIFQYYREEENGRGNFPPRFSGLQFPNYSSELNVNALELDDSALYLCASSRGGAADYGYTFGSGTRLTVV.

This clone was counted once. J is TRBJ2-1 and V is TRBV4-1; 10 bases are a match to TRBD2. CDR3 length equals 16 residues. Germline V gene data show CDR1 as MGHRA and CDR2 as YSYEKL. Trimming at V came to 4 bases and at J to 6 bases, leaving 9 bases not matched to a gene. The CDR3 sequence: CASSRDTSGTFNEQFF. The CDR3 DNA reads as TGCGCCAGCAGCCGAGACACTAGCGGGACCTTCAATGAGCAGTTCTTC.

The chain combines TRBV15 with TRBJ1-5; 7 nucleotides line up with TRBD1. The CDR3 has 16 amino acids. The germline gives CDR1 LNHNV, CDR2 YYDKDF (reference sequence). V was pared by 1 base and J by 1 base, with 4 bases of the junction left unmatched. The CDR3 nucleotides are TGTGCCACCAGCAGAGGAGGGGGCACGAGCAATCAGCCCCAGCATTTT. It codes for CATSRGGGTSNQPQHF. Combining the CDR3 with reference TRBV15 and TRBJ1-5 gives the whole variable domain DAMVIQNPRYQVTQFGKPVTLSCSQTLNHNVMYWYQQKSSQAPKLLFHYYDKDFNNEADTPDNFQSRRPNTSFCFLDIRSPGLGDTAMYLCATSRGGGTSNQPQHFGDGTRLSIL.

The rearrangement uses TRBV5-4 and TRBJ2-7; D may be TRBD2 (7 bases). V was shortened by 0 bases and J by 3 bases, with 10 bases between the two germline ends. Germline V gives CDR1 SGHNT, CDR2 YYREEE (reference sequence). The CDR3 extends over 14 amino acids. The CDR3 nucleotides read TGTGCCAGCAGCTTGGAGGGGGGGGACTACGAGCAGTACTTC. Translation gives CASSLEGGDYEQYF.

This chain links TRBV6-1 with TRBJ2-3, with 9 bases identical to TRBD2. This CDR3 has 14 residues. From germline, CDR1 is MNHNS and CDR2 SASEGT. Trimming cost V 3 bases and J 4 bases; bases outside gene matches: 2. CDR3 nucleotides: TGTGCCAGCAGTGACGCGGGAGGGTCAGATACGCAGTATTTT. Translating it yields CASSDAGGSDTQYF.

The rearrangement links TRBV7-9 to TRBJ2-3, with TRBD2 matching 8 bases. This CDR3 is built from 16 residues. Trimming removed 0 bases from V and 6 bases from J; junction bases left unmatched: 8. The germline gives CDR1 SEHNR, CDR2 FQNEAQ (reference sequence). Here the CDR3 DNA reads TGTGCCAGCAGCTTAGCGCGGGGGGCGACCCCGGATACGCAGTATTTT. Protein sequence: CASSLARGATPDTQYF.

The chain employs TRBV6-1 and TRBJ2-5; 7 bases are shared with TRBD2. V lost 6 bases, J lost 5 bases, and 3 bases stayed unmatched. Germline CDR1 MNHNS, CDR2 SASEGT. The CDR3 loop spans 12 amino acids. The CDR3 DNA reads as TGTGCCAGCAGGGCGGGAGCGGAGACCCAGTACTTC. This encodes CASRAGAETQYF.

The chain couples TRBV7-2 to TRBJ2-7; 7 bases align to TRBD2. Germline CDR1 is SGHTA and CDR2 is FQGNSA. V shed 2 bases, J shed 3 bases, and the junction held 7 bases outside the gene matches. CDR3 length: 15 amino acids. The CDR3 DNA reads TGTGCCAGCAGCTTATTAGCGGGCCAGGTCTACGAGCAGTACTTC. Its protein product is CASSLLAGQVYEQYF.

This clone was seen more than once but under ten times. V is TRBV30 and J is TRBJ1-1; 11 nucleotides line up with TRBD1. The ends lost 2 bases at V and 1 base at J; junction bases unmatched: 6. The CDR3 consists of 16 residues. CDR1 is GTSNPN, CDR2 SVGIG, per germline (reference sequence). CDR3 amino acids: CAWSPDRGPGNTEAFF. CDR3 DNA sequence: TGTGCCTGGAGTCCGGACAGGGGGCCAGGGAACACTGAAGCTTTCTTT.

The chain carries TRBV19 and TRBJ2-3, with 11 bases fitting TRBD1. The length of the CDR3 is 14 residues. Unmatched junction bases numbered 2, after V lost 4 bases and J lost 5 bases. The germline CDR1 and CDR2 sequences are LNHDA and SQIVND (reference sequence). Here the CDR3 DNA reads TGTGCCAGTAGTACGGGACAGGGGGAAGATACGCAGTATTTT. It translates to CASSTGQGEDTQYF.

This clone has a handful of counts. The V and J genes are TRBV5-1 and TRBJ2-1; D might be TRBD2 (5 bases). The CDR3 runs 15 residues. Germline loops: CDR1 SGHRS, CDR2 YFSETQ. Trimming shortened V by 0 bases and J by 7 bases, and 14 bases separated the two germline ends. The CDR3 coding sequence is TGCGCCAGCAGCTTGGAGGACTCCCGGATAAATGAGCAGTTCTTC. Its protein product is CASSLEDSRINEQFF. The whole variable domain, filled in from reference TRBV5-1 and TRBJ2-1, reads KAGVTQTPRYLIKTRGQQVTLSCSPISGHRSVSWYQQTPGQGLQFLFEYFSETQRNKGNFPGRFSGRQFSNSRSEMNVSTLELGDSALYLCASSLEDSRINEQFFGPGTRLTVL.

This chain uses TRBV4-3 with TRBJ2-7, with D possibly being TRBD2 (5 bases). The CDR3 has 16 amino acids. Per the germline V gene, CDR1 is LGHNA and CDR2 is YSLEER. Trimming took 0 bases from V and 2 from J, leaving 14 bases between them. Here the CDR3 reads CASSQDNEEVPYEQYF. CDR3 DNA sequence: TGCGCCAGCAGCCAAGATAACGAGGAGGTGCCCTACGAGCAGTACTTC.

The sample holds a few counts of this clone. V gene TRBV19 combines with J gene TRBJ2-5, with 9 bases fitting TRBD2. The germline V gene encodes CDR1 LNHDA and CDR2 SQIVND (reference sequence). V gave up 11 bases and J gave up 5 bases; unmatched junction bases: 9. The CDR3 length is 13 residues. CDR3 sequence (DNA): TGTGCCGCGGGGGGGACCATCGGGGAGACCCAGTACTTC. Its protein product is CAAGGTIGETQYF.

The rearrangement uses TRBV28 and TRBJ2-3, with TRBD2 identical over 7 bases. CDR3 length equals 14 residues. J lost 7 bases, V lost 6 bases, and 10 bases had no gene match. Looked up from germline, CDR1 is MDHEN and CDR2 is SYDVKM. DNA for the CDR3: TGTGCCAGCAGCCCCGAGACTAGCAGCTATACGCAGTATTTT. Its protein is CASSPETSSYTQYF.